This T cell receptor beta chain stems from a study of graft-versus-host responses after intestinal transplantation. About the study: Each of the recipients got a multivisceral, liver-intestinal, or isolated intestinal transplant. General study findings and limits: The recipient marrow held GvH clones, and some of them showed up first in ileum or blood. High graft-versus-host to host-versus-graft clonal ratios were seen in allografts of patients with graft-donor T cell macrochimerism.

Produced via immunoSEQ multiplex PCR; TCRdb's table is partial and in-frame only. The sample includes about 19,000 clones, roughly 86% of them seen just once. A note on this clone: Its antigen is unidentified.

The CDR3 loop spans 14 amino acids. Germline CDR1 reads MNHEY; CDR2 reads SVGAGI. The V end was cut by 8 bases, the J end by 3 bases, with 17 bases between. The sequence was obtained from a human patient who received an intestinal transplant, so some T cells may come from the graft donor. The sample here was bone marrow, taken approximately 19 weeks after transplant. The rearrangement joins TRBV6-5 to TRBJ2-7; either TRBD1 or TRBD2 may supply D (6 bases each). CDR3 sequence (DNA): TGTGCCAGCTCGCCGGCGGGACAAATCTACGAGCAGTACTTC. Its protein is CASSPAGQIYEQYF.